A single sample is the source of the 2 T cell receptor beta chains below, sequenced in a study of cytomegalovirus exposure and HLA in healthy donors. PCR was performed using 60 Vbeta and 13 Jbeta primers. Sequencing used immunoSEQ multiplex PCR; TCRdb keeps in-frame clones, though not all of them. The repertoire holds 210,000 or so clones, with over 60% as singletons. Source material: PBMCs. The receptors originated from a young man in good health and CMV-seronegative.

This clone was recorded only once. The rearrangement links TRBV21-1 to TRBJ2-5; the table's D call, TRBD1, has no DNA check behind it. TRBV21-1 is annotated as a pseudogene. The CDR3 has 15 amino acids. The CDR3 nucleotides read TGTGCCAGCAGCAAAGGAGAGGACACCCAAGAGACCCGGTACTTC. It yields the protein CASSKGEDTQETRYF.

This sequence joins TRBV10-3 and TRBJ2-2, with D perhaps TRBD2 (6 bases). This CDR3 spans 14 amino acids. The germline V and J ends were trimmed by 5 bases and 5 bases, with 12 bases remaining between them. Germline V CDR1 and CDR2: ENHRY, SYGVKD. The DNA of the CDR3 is TGTGCCATCAGTAGAACAGGAGGGACCGGGGAGCTGTTTTTT. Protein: CAISRTGGTGELFF.